A single T cell receptor (beta chain) is shown here with its context. The method was immunoSEQ multiplex PCR; TCRdb's version includes in-frame clones alone and lacks a portion of them. This repertoire shows tens of thousands of clones, roughly 87% found once; its top ten account for roughly 19%. The ends were cut back, 5 bases at V and 3 bases at J, with 10 bases in the middle. Germline V gives CDR1 SGHKS, CDR2 YYEKEE (reference sequence). The CDR3 covers 13 residues. The sample is drawn from a study of a mutant IDH1 vaccine in newly diagnosed glioma. Whole-study context: Treated patients were roughly 60% male, about 38% female, mean age around 40 years.

Specified time point: baseline, week 1 (first vaccination visit). Treatment given: pre-vaccination baseline after standard-of-care therapy. Donors had new IDH1-mutant astrocytomas of WHO grade 3 or 4 (ATRX-lost). V gene TRBV5-5 combines with J gene TRBJ2-3; D ambiguous. The receptor was isolated from a man aged 25 to 45 with glioma. Sequencing used PBMCs, obtained from a glioma patient treated with radiotherapy, temozolomide or both. The CDR3 loop is CASSWGWTDTQYF. In DNA, the CDR3 is TGTGCCAGCAGTTGGGGATGGACAGATACGCAGTATTTT.